A single T cell receptor beta chain is shown here with its context. The data were produced by immunoSEQ multiplex PCR, yet TCRdb's version contains in-frame clones alone and is incomplete. This table holds around 250,000 clones, about nine tenths found once. Losses at the gene ends were 1 base for V and 6 bases for J; bases not matched to a gene: 1. CDR1 is SGHTA, CDR2 FQGNSA, per germline. This CDR3 contains 14 residues. These data come from a study of blood T cell repertoires in COVID-19. The sample was peripheral blood. The V call is TRBV7-2, the J call TRBJ1-4; 8 bases map to TRBD1. The source is a woman aged 55-69 years who had recovered from COVID-19. DNA for the CDR3: TGTGCCAGCAGCTTAGAACAGGGGGATGAAAAACTGTTTTTT. It yields the protein CASSLEQGDEKLFF.